Below, 9 T cell receptor beta chains from the same sample are listed, as sequenced in a study of cytomegalovirus exposure and HLA in healthy donors. PCR was performed using 60 Vbeta and 13 Jbeta primers. Produced via immunoSEQ multiplex PCR; TCRdb's table is partial and in-frame only. The profile covers some 170,000 clones, with approximately 85% appearing a single time and about 11% taken by the ten largest. The source material was PBMCs. The receptors stem from a man aged 50 to 59 in good health and CMV-seropositive.

There are a few counts of this clone. The genes are TRBV4-3 and TRBJ1-5, with a tentative D call TRBD1 (6 bases). The V gene's germline CDR1 is LGHNA and CDR2 YSLEER. The CDR3 loop spans 13 amino acids. Trimming stripped 5 bases from V and 5 bases from J, with 10 bases between. The CDR3 loop is CASSNQGYQPQHF. Written as DNA, the CDR3 is TGCGCCAGCAGCAATCAGGGGTATCAGCCCCAGCATTTT.

This clone turned up a few times. V and J are TRBV2 and TRBJ2-1; TRBD1 aligns across 10 bases. In germline, CDR1 is SNHLY, CDR2 FYNNEI. With 4 bases clipped from V and 7 bases from J, the junction kept 4 bases outside the gene matches. The CDR3 runs 14 residues. CDR3 DNA: TGTGCCAGCAGTGGACAGGGGGCTCTGAATGAGCAGTTCTTC. It translates to CASSGQGALNEQFF.

This chain uses TRBV28 with TRBJ1-1; no clear D gene. CDR3 length: 13 residues. In germline, CDR1 is MDHEN, CDR2 SYDVKM. V lost 6 bases, J lost 6 bases, and 14 bases lay in between. DNA of the CDR3: TGTGCCAGCAGCCGCACATATGGGCCTGAAGCTTTCTTT. It translates to CASSRTYGPEAFF.

The chain has TRBV6-1 and TRBJ1-6, with D uncertain. The CDR3 is made up of 13 amino acids. Germline lookup yields CDR1 MNHNS and CDR2 SASEGT. V lost 7 bases, J lost 11 bases, and 15 bases lay in between. The CDR3: CASNTGIRAPLHF. The CDR3 DNA sequence: TGTGCCAGCAATACCGGGATAAGGGCACCCCTCCACTTT.

The chain has TRBV29-1 and TRBJ2-1; 9 bases are a match to TRBD2. The germline gives CDR1 SQVTM, CDR2 ANQGSEA. V dropped 7 bases and J dropped 7; count of bases not matched to a gene: 11. CDR3 size: 14 residues. CDR3 amino acids: CSANSGRGGNEQFF. The DNA of the CDR3 is TGCAGCGCCAATAGCGGGAGAGGGGGTAATGAGCAGTTCTTC.

This clone came up a few times. This chain uses TRBV4-2 with TRBJ2-1; D unclear. Trimming cost V 0 bases and J 3 bases, with 15 bases left between them. This CDR3 contains 17 residues. CDR1 and CDR2 from the germline V gene are LGHNA and YNFKEQ. The CDR3 loop is CASSQDGSRYDYNEQFF. CDR3 DNA: TGTGCCAGCAGCCAAGATGGTTCCCGGTACGACTACAATGAGCAGTTCTTC.

V usage is TRBV7-9 and J usage is TRBJ2-1, with 9 bases fitting TRBD2. This CDR3 is built from 12 residues. The J segment lost 5 bases and the V segment lost 10 bases, leaving 3 bases of the junction unmatched. CDR1 is SEHNR, CDR2 FQNEAQ, per germline (reference sequence). CDR3: CATVAGDNEQFF. The CDR3 DNA follows: TGTGCCACCGTAGCGGGAGACAATGAGCAGTTCTTC. Supplemented by reference TRBV7-9 and TRBJ2-1, the full variable domain reads DTGVSQNPRHKITKRGQNVTFRCDPISEHNRLYWYRQTLGQGPEFLTYFQNEAQLEKSRLLSDRFSAERPKGSFSTLEIQRTEQGDSAMYLCATVAGDNEQFFGPGTRLTVL.

The genes are TRBV4-3 and TRBJ1-1, with D perhaps matching TRBD1 (5 bases). The germline V gene has CDR1 LGHNA and CDR2 YSLEER. The length of the CDR3 is 13 residues. V was clipped by 4 bases and J by 3 bases, with 9 bases between them. DNA for the CDR3: TGCGCCAGCAGCCCCGGGGGTTACACTGAAGCTTTCTTT. Translated, it gives CASSPGGYTEAFF.

This chain's CDR3 is CASSLGPRGYTEAFF. Here the CDR3 DNA reads TGTGCCAGCAGTTTAGGCCCCAGGGGGTACACTGAAGCTTTCTTT. The rearrangement uses TRBV28 and TRBJ1-1; 7 bases map to TRBD1. CDR1 and CDR2 (germline): MDHEN, SYDVKM. The V gene end was trimmed by 2 bases and the J gene end by 3 bases; junction bases not matched to a gene: 6. This CDR3 is built from 15 residues.